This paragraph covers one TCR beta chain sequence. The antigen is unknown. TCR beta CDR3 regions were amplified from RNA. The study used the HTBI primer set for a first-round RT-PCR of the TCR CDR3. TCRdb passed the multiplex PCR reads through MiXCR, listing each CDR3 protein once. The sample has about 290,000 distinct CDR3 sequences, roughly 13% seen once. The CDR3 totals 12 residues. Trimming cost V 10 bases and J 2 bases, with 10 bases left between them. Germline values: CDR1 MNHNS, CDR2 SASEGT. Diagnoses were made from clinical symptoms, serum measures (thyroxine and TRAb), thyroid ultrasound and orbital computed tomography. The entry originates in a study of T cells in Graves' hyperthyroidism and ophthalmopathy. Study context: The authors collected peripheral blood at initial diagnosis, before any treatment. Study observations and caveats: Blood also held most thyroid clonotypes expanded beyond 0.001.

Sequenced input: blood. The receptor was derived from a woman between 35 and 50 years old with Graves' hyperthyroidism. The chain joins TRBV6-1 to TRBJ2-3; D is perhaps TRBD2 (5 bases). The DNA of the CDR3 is TGTGCCACCCGAGGGATCACAGATACGCAGTATTTT. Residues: CATRGITDTQYF.